This T cell receptor beta chain was found in a study of CD8 T cells in Susac syndrome. The V gene end was trimmed by 3 bases and the J gene end by 8 bases; junction bases not matched to a gene: 7. Germline V lookup: CDR1 LNHDA, CDR2 SQIVND (reference sequence). The CDR3 is 14 residues long. RNA, at roughly 0.5 to 1 ug, was reverse transcribed with random hexamers. TCRdb fed the immunoSEQ multiplex PCR reads into MiXCR, producing one record per CDR3 protein. The data contain about 130,000 distinct CDR3 sequences, about 90% of them singletons. Material: CD8+ T cells from PBMCs. The sequence was obtained from a human donor with multiple sclerosis. The genes are TRBV19 and TRBJ2-4; 7 bases agree with TRBD2. The CDR3 DNA follows: TGTGCCAGTAGTATCCTGGGGAGGGCCGACATTCAGTACTTC. Its translation is CASSILGRADIQYF.